The 10 T cell receptor beta chains presented below share a single source sample, sequenced in a study of type 1 regulatory T cells. In TCRdb, the reads were re-called with MiXCR into one record per CDR3 protein. Here the sample spans about 2,500 distinct CDR3 sequences, approximately 6.4% being singletons. Source material: CD4+ T cells, either the whole sample or a sorted fraction (not recorded which). These receptors were obtained from a human donor in good health.

Sample share makes this clonotype medium-sized (0.01 to 0.1%). The chain joins TRBV18 to TRBJ2-1; unclear D gene. The germline CDR1 and CDR2 sequences are KGHSH and LQKENI. V lost 2 bases and J lost 6, with 17 bases in between. This CDR3 comprises 16 residues. The CDR3 region is CASSPAAATGFNEQFF. The CDR3 nucleotides are TGTGCCAGCTCACCAGCTGCCGCTACCGGGTTCAATGAGCAGTTCTTC.

A word on this clonotype: A much larger clone differs from this one at a single base, so this may be a read error. The chain is built from TRBV7-2 and TRBJ1-5, with 7 nucleotides matching TRBD1. After removal of 6 bases from V and 2 bases from J, the junction contained 1 base not matched to a gene. The germline gives CDR1 SGHTA, CDR2 FQGNSA. CDR3 size: 13 residues. CDR3 bases: TGTGCCAGCAGAGGGGGCCGCAATCAGCCCCAGCATTTT. This gives the protein CASRGGRNQPQHF.

Sample share makes this clonotype medium-sized. This chain uses TRBV2 with TRBJ2-7; D perhaps matches TRBD2 (5 bases). V was shortened by 8 bases and J by 10 bases, with 21 bases between the two germline ends. The length of the CDR3 is 13 residues. Looked up from germline, CDR1 is SNHLY and CDR2 is FYNNEI. The CDR3: CASGGFEEGQQYF. CDR3 sequence (DNA): TGTGCCAGCGGAGGATTTGAGGAAGGGCAACAGTACTTC.

This clonotype is categorized as medium-sized (0.01 to 0.1%). The rearrangement uses TRBV5-6 and TRBJ2-5; 8 nucleotides align to TRBD2. Germline V gene sequence: CDR1 SGHDT, CDR2 YYEEEE. J gave up 2 bases and V 4 bases, and 10 bases lay outside the gene matches. The CDR3 totals 16 residues. The CDR3 DNA reads as TGTGCCAGCAGCCAGCTGGGACTAGACACTCAAGAGACCCAGTACTTC. Its protein product is CASSQLGLDTQETQYF.

By sample fraction, this clonotype is medium-sized (0.01 to 0.1%). Here the CDR3 DNA reads TGTGCCAGCAGCTTTCTAGCGGTCTCCCAGGGGCAGTTCTTC. Encoded protein: CASSFLAVSQGQFF. V gene TRBV7-2 combines with J gene TRBJ2-1; 7 bases line up with TRBD2. The CDR3 spans 14 residues. Trimming took 3 bases from V and 12 from J; bases not matched to a gene: 11. The germline V gene has CDR1 SGHTA and CDR2 FQGNSA.

This clonotype is labeled medium-sized. V is TRBV6-5 and J is TRBJ1-5; unclear D gene. Trimming left V 0 bases short and J 0 bases short, with 18 bases between. The CDR3 is 19 residues long. Per germline, CDR1 MNHEY and CDR2 SVGAGI. The CDR3 loop is CASSYSIAPAGNSNQPQHF. The CDR3 DNA reads as TGTGCCAGCAGTTACTCCATAGCTCCGGCCGGGAATAGCAATCAGCCCCAGCATTTT.

This clonotype has a single count. At one of its ends the junction is not consistent with the germline gene, which may arise from a read error. The chain joins TRBV7-8 to TRBJ2-7; 9 bases align to TRBD1. This CDR3 has 12 amino acids. Germline V gene lookup returns CDR1 SGHVS and CDR2 FQNEAQ. CDR3 sequence: CVSSEGGQGPMF. The CDR3 DNA sequence: TGTGTCAGTAGCGAGGGGGGACAGGGTCCGATGTTC.

Turning to this clonotype: It may be a read error: a sequence one base away is much more abundant. The chain joins TRBV28 to TRBJ1-2, with a possible D match to TRBD1 (5 bases). The CDR3 extends over 14 amino acids. Germline V gives CDR1 MDHEN, CDR2 SYDVKM. V lost 8 bases to trimming and J lost 2 bases, with 15 bases between them. CDR3 residues: CASVTPGGNYGYTF. The CDR3 DNA is TGTGCCAGCGTGACCCCGGGGGGAAACTATGGCTACACCTTC.

By sample fraction, this clonotype is large (0.1 to 1%). The chain recombines TRBV4-1 with TRBJ2-1; 13 bases agree with TRBD2. The germline gives CDR1 MGHRA, CDR2 YSYEKL. This CDR3 region has 19 residues. V was clipped by 4 bases and J by 5 bases; unmatched bases: 14. CDR3 protein: CASSLTSGGARWTDNEQFF. The CDR3, as DNA: TGCGCCAGCAGCCTCACTAGCGGGGGGGCCAGGTGGACGGACAATGAGCAGTTCTTC.

This clonotype rates as medium-sized. The rearrangement uses TRBV29-1 and TRBJ2-1; the D gene is possibly TRBD2 (7 bases). V lost 5 bases and J 7 bases, leaving 15 bases between the germline ends. The V gene's germline CDR1 is SQVTM and CDR2 ANQGSEA. The CDR3 runs 13 residues. The CDR3 region has the DNA TGCAGCGTTCGGGGGGCATGGGGGAATGAGCAGTTCTTC. Amino acid sequence: CSVRGAWGNEQFF.